This T cell receptor (beta chain) comes out of a study of beta chain features in type 1 diabetes. Study-wide findings and caveats: Naive, central memory and Treg TCRB repertoires seemed to resemble each other more closely in patients than they did in healthy donors. Insertions were fewer and deletions more numerous at VDJ junctions in type 1 diabetes patients. Among patients with Type 1 diabetes, TCRB CDR3s were moderately but significantly shorter in every one of the four CD4+ subsets.

Investigators reverse transcribed all isolated RNA, so they sequenced expressed TCRB transcripts. Only in-frame clones appear in the TCRdb table, and some are missing; sequencing was by immunoSEQ multiplex PCR. The table includes about 230,000 clones, more than 15% detected once. On this clone: Its antigen is currently unknown.

From germline, CDR1 is SQVTM and CDR2 ANQGSEA. The CDR3 runs to 12 residues. The V gene lost 2 bases and the J gene lost 12 bases, with 11 bases spanning the gap. Sorted populations were all over 98% pure. V is TRBV29-1 and J is TRBJ2-6; D is unresolved. The sequence was obtained from a man aged 25 to 40 with type 1 diabetes. The sequenced material came from naive CD4+ T cells from blood. The CDR3 here is CSVEIRSRVLTF. The CDR3 coding sequence is TGCAGCGTTGAAATAAGGAGTCGCGTCCTGACTTTC.